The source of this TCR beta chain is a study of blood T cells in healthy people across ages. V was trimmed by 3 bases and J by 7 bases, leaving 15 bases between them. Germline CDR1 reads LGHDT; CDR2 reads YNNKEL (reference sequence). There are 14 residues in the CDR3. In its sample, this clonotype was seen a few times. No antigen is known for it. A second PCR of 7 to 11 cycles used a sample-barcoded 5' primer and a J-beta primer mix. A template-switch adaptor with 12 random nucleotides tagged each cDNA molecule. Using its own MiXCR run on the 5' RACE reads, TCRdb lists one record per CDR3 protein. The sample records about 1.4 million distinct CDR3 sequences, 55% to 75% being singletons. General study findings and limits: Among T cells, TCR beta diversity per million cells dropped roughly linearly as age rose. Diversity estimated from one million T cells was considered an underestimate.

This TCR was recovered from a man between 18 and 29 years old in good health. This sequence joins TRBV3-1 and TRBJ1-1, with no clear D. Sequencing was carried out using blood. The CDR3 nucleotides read TGTGCCAGCAGCCAGAGACCCGCTGGGGTTGAAGCTTTCTTT. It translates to CASSQRPAGVEAFF.